This TCR beta chain was captured in a study of blood T cell repertoires in COVID-19. Using immunoSEQ multiplex PCR, the repertoire was profiled, and TCRdb retains in-frame clones only, with some absent. The repertoire holds 160,000 or so clones, roughly 84% seen once, with around 5% in the top ten. The CDR3 sequence is 16 residues long. V was trimmed by 2 bases and J by 0 bases, leaving 9 bases between them. Germline-derived CDR1 and CDR2 are SGHRS and YFSETQ. The chain has TRBV5-1 and TRBJ1-6; D is unclear. This clonotype was obtained from a woman between 45 and 65 years old with COVID-19, enrolled during active disease. Sample: peripheral blood. The CDR3 sequence: CASSLRESSYNSPLHF. CDR3 bases: TGCGCCAGCAGCTTAAGGGAGAGCTCCTATAATTCACCCCTCCACTTT.